This TCR beta chain is drawn from a study of blood T cells in healthy people across ages. Next came a second PCR, run for about 7 to 12 cycles, which used a sample-barcoded 5' primer along with a J-beta primer mix. TCRdb re-analysed the 5' RACE reads in MiXCR, keeping a single row per CDR3 protein. The table includes hundreds of thousands of distinct CDR3 sequences, about 62% detected once. The CDR3 has 17 amino acids. Germline loops: CDR1 ENHRY, CDR2 SYGVKD. V was trimmed by 0 bases and J by 2 bases, leaving 14 bases between them. This chain connects TRBV10-3 to TRBJ2-4; D gene unclear. The TCR sequence derives from a young man in good health. Sample: blood. In DNA form, the CDR3 reads TGTGCCATCAGTGAGTCGAAGGGCCGCGGTTCCAAAAACATTCAGTACTTC. Its translation is CAISESKGRGSKNIQYF.